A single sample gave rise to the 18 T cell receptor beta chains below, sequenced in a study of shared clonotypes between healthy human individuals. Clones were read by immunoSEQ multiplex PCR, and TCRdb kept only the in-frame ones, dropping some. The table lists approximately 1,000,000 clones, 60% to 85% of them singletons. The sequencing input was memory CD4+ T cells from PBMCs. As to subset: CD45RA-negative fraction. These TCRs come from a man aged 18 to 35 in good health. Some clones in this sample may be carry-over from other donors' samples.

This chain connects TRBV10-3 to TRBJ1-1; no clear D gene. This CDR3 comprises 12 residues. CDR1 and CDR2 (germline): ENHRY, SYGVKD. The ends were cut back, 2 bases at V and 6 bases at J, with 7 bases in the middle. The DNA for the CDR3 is TGTGCCATCAGTGAGACAGTTTCTGAAGCTTTCTTT. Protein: CAISETVSEAFF.

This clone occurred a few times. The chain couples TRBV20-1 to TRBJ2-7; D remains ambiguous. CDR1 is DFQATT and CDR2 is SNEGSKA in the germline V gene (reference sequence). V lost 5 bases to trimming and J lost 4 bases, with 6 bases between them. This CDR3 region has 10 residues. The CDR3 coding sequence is TGCAGTGCTCAAATATACGAGCAGTACTTC. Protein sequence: CSAQIYEQYF.

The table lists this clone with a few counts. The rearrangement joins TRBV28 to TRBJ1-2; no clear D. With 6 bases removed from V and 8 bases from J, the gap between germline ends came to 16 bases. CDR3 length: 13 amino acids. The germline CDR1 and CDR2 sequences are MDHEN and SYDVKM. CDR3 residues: CASSPSSRPGYTF. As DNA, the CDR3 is TGTGCCAGCAGCCCTTCCTCTAGACCAGGCTACACCTTC.

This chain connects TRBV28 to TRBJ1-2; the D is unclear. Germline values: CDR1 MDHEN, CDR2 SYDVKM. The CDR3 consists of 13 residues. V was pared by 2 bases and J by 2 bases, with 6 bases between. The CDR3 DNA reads TGTGCCAGCAGTTTAGCCCAGAACTATGGCTACACCTTC. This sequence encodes CASSLAQNYGYTF.

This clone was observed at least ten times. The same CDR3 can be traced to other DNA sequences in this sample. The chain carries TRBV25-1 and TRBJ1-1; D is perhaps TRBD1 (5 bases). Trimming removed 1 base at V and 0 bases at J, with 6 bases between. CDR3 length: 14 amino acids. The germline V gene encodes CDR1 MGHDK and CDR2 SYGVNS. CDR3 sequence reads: CASSESGMNTEAFF. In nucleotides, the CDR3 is TGTGCCAGCAGTGAATCAGGGATGAACACTGAAGCTTTCTTT.

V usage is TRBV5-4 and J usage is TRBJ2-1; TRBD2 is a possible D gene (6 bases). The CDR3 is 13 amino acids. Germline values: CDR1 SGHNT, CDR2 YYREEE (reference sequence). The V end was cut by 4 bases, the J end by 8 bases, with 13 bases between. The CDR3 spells CASSPSLAHEQFF. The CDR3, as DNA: TGTGCCAGCAGCCCCAGTCTAGCGCATGAGCAGTTCTTC.

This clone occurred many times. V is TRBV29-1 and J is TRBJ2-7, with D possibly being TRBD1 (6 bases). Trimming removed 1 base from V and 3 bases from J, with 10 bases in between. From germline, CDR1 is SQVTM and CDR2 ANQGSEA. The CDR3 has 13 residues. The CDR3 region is CSVEGARGYEQYF. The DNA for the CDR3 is TGCAGCGTTGAAGGCGCCAGGGGCTACGAGCAGTACTTC.

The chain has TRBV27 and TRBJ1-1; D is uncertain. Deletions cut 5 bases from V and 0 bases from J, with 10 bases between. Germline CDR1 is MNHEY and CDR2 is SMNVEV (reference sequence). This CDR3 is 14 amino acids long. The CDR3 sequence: CASSSRHMNTEAFF. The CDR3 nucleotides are TGTGCCAGCAGTAGCAGGCACATGAACACTGAAGCTTTCTTT.

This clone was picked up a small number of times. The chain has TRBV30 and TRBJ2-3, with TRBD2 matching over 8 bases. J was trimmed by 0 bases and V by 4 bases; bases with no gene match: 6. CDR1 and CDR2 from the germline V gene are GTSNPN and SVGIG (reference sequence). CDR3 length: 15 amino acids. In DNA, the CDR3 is TGTGCCTGGATTCAAAGCGGGAGAAGCACAGATACGCAGTATTTT. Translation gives CAWIQSGRSTDTQYF.

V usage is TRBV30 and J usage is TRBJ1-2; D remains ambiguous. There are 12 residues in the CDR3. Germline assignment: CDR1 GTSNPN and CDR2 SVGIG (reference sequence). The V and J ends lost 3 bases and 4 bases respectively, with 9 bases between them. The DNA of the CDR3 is TGTGCCTGGAGAGAGGCGTTCTATGGCTACACCTTC. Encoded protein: CAWREAFYGYTF.

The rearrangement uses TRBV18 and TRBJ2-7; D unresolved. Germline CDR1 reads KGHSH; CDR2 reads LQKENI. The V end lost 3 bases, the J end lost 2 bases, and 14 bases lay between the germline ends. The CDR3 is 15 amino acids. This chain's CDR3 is CASSPYGQFTYEQYF. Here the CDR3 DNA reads TGTGCCAGCTCACCGTACGGGCAGTTTACCTACGAGCAGTACTTC.

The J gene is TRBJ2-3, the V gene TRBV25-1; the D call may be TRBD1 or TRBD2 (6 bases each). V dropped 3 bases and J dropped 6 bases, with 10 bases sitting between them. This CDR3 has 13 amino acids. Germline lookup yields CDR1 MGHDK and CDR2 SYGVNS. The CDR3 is CASSDRRGDTQYF. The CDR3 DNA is TGTGCCAGCAGTGATCGGAGGGGGGATACGCAGTATTTT.

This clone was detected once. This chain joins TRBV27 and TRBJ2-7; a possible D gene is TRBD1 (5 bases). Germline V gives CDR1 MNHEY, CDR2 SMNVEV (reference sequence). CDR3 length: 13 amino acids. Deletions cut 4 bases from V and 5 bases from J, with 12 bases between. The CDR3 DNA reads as TGTGCCAGCAGTTCCAGGGTTCGGGACGAGCAGTACTTC. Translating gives CASSSRVRDEQYF.

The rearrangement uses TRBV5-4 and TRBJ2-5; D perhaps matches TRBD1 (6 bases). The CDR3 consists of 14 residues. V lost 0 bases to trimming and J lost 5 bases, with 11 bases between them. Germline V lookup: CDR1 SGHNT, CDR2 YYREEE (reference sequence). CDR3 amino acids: CASSLGSQGETQYF. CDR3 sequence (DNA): TGTGCCAGCAGCTTGGGGAGCCAGGGGGAGACCCAGTACTTC. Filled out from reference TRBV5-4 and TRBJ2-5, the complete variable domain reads ETGVTQSPTHLIKTRGQQVTLRCSSQSGHNTVSWYQQALGQGPQFIFQYYREEENGRGNFPPRFSGLQFPNYSSELNVNALELDDSALYLCASSLGSQGETQYFGPGTRLLVL.

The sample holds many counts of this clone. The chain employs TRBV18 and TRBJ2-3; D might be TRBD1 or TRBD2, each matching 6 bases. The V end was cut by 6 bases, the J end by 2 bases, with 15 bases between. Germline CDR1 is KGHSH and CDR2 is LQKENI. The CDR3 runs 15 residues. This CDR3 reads CASSTRGPSTDTQYF. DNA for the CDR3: TGTGCCAGCTCGACCCGGGGGCCATCCACAGATACGCAGTATTTT. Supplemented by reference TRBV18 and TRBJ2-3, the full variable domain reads NAGVMQNPRHLVRRRGQEARLRCSPMKGHSHVYWYRQLPEEGLKFMVYLQKENIIDESGMPKERFSAEFPKEGPSILRIQQVVRGDSAAYFCASSTRGPSTDTQYFGPGTRLTVL.

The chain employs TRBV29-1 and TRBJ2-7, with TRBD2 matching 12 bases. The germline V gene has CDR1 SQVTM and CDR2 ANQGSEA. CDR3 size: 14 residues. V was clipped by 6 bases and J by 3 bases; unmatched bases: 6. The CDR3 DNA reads TGCAGCGTCCAAAGACTAGCGGGAGTCTACGAGCAGTACTTC. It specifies CSVQRLAGVYEQYF.

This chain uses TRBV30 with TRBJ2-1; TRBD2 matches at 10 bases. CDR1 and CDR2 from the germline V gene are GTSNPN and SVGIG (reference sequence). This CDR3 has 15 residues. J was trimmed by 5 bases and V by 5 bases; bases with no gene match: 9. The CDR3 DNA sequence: TGTGCCTGGCAAAGGACTAGCGGAACGAACAATGAGCAGTTCTTC. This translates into CAWQRTSGTNNEQFF.

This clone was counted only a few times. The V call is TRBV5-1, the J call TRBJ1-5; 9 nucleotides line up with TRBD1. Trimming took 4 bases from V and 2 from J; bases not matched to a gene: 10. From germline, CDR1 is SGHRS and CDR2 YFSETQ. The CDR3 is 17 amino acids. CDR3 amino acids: CASSPMGGQGGNQPQHF. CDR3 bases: TGCGCCAGCAGCCCCATGGGGGGACAGGGCGGCAATCAGCCCCAGCATTTT.